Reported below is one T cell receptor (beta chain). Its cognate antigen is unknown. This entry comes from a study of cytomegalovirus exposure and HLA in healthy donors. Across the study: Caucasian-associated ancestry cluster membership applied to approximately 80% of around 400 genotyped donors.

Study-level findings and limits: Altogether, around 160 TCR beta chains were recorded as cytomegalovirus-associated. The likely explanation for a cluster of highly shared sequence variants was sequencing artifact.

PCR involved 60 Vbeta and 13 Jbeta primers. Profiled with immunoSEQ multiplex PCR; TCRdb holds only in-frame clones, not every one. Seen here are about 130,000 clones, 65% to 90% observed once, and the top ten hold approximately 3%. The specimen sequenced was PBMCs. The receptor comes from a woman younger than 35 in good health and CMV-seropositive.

CDR3 coding DNA: TGTGCCAGTAGTGACCCTCTTGGTGGGGGGGCTGCCGAGCAGTACTTC. Translating gives CASSDPLGGGAAEQYF. The genes are TRBV19 and TRBJ2-7; maybe TRBD2 (7 bases). The CDR3 length is 16 residues. Trimming pared 5 bases from V and 6 bases from J, leaving 23 bases between. Germline loops: CDR1 LNHDA, CDR2 SQIVND (reference sequence). Full variable domain (outside the CDR3, taken from reference TRBV19 and TRBJ2-7): DGGITQSPKYLFRKEGQNVTLSCEQNLNHDAMYWYRQDPGQGLRLIYYSQIVNDFQKGDIAEGYSVSREKKESFPLTVTSAQKNPTAFYLCASSDPLGGGAAEQYFGPGTRLTVT.